This T cell receptor (beta chain) was sequenced for a study of shared clonotypes between healthy human individuals (TCRdb year 2020). At the level of the whole study: A couple of women and three men aged 18 to 49 years were included in the cohort. To increase sequencing depth and limit assay-specific biases, TCR repertoire library preparation and sequencing were carried out by different laboratories using diverse techniques. Between about 0.9 and 10 billion PBMCs per donor were obtained by leukapheresis. To estimate repertoire size and how much clonotype sharing occurs between individuals, the study deeply sequenced the blood TCR repertoires of five healthy adults. Per donor, three plates each were used for CD4 naive and CD4 memory, two for CD8 naive, and one for CD8 memory.

On the study overall, not on this receptor specifically: When a handful of donors were compared, the shared fraction of clonotypes was around 4.6% for naive CD4, around 4% for naive CD8, 2% to 2.5% for memory CD4, and under 0.5% for memory CD8. Clonotypes shared by all four sorted-subset donors showed higher generation probabilities than non-shared clonotypes. Based on pairwise subsampling, the degree of clonotype sharing among donors was expected to be affected by sequencing depth. Sampling was restricted to blood, and TCR repertoires in tissue are likely to differ from TCR repertoires in blood. Larger estimated clonotype richness was generally found for naive subsets than for memory subsets. Because the study included a small number of donors, the genetic and exposure-history diversity represented was limited. Even with the large sequencing depth, rarefaction of the sorted-subset datasets indicated that sequencing was incomplete.

On this clone itself: This receptor's antigen is unknown. The sample holds no much larger clone one base away, and base qualities are not on file.

Healthy HIV-negative adults with no recently reported acute infections or vaccinations were included as donors. Every donor was a Caucasian adult living in Nashville, Tennessee, USA. Magnetic negative selection was used to enrich CD4+ T cells, after which naive cells were positively selected on CD45RA and the negative fraction became the memory subset. After blood collection by leukapheresis, PBMCs were isolated using Ficoll-Histopaque density gradient centrifugation and then cryopreserved in the vapor phase of liquid nitrogen. Analytical flow cytometry was used to check the purity and quantity of every magnetically sorted T cell population. Genomic DNA was isolated from every sorted fraction and measured by UV absorbance on a Nanodrop 2000c. Trimmed from V: 4 bases; trimmed from J: 8 bases; junction bases lacking a gene match: 2. The CDR3 runs 13 amino acids, cysteine and phenylalanine included. CDR3 DNA is the only sequence kept; it has 39 bases, read in frame from the first base. CDR1 and CDR2, looked up from the germline V gene, are SQVTM and ANQGSEA.

TCR CDR3 regions were amplified from genomic DNA by multiplex PCR using the deep immunoSEQ assay. Genomic DNA extracted from each cell subset was distributed evenly over all wells of several immunoSEQ 96-well plates, and each plate served as one replicate. For sorted subsets, each replicate PCR was loaded with 200 ng genomic DNA, equivalent to 25,000 to 35,000 T cell genomes. Purified libraries were measured with a Qubit 3.0 fluorometer, size-checked on a Bioanalyzer 2100, and measured again with the KAPA Library Quantification kit. Every immunoSEQ 96-well plate was sequenced on a dedicated single-read 150-cycle Illumina NextSeq 550 flow cell. The authors' analysis ran thus. Because the immunoSEQ output included only junctional sequences and no quality scores, the filtering could not be the same as the filtering used for full-length reads. Sequences were annotated with PyIR, a Python wrapper for IgBLAST v1.9, and V/J genes and CDR3 were assigned using IMGT germline references. Reads were removed for weak V/J assignments (E-value above 1e-6), missing CDR3, stop codons, out-of-frame junctions, or ambiguous translated residues. A V3J clonotype was defined by an identical inferred V gene, J gene, and CDR3 amino acid sequence. Percentage overlap between repertoires was calculated by dividing the number of shared unique clonotypes by the size of the smaller repertoire. Repertoire richness was assessed with RTK rarefaction, the Chao1 estimator, and Recon v2.1 estimates of unobserved clonotypes. For all TCRbeta clonotypes obtained by the gDNA method from a few donors, generation probabilities were computed with OLGA. TCRdb's version of the immuneACCESS table is confined to in-frame rearrangements and falls short of the full clone set. An unresolved V gene accounts for under half of the shortfall where checked; the remainder is of unknown origin. D and trimming were read from the DNA, whereas the V and J calls and clone size are those reported in that table. The sample yields 700,000 or so clones; about two thirds were counted once. Approximately 1.8% of the sample belongs to the ten largest clones.

The receptor was isolated from a woman aged 25 to 39 in good health. The sequenced sample was memory CD4+ T cells sorted from blood. The sample's cell subset or site label is to be understood as: CD45RA-negative fraction. In this chain, TRBV29-1 is recombined with TRBJ1-4, and TRBD1 aligns with 12 junction nucleotides. At the DNA level, the sequence is TGCAGCGTTGTGGGGACAGGGGGCGAAAAACTGTTTTTT. The resulting protein is CSVVGTGGEKLFF.